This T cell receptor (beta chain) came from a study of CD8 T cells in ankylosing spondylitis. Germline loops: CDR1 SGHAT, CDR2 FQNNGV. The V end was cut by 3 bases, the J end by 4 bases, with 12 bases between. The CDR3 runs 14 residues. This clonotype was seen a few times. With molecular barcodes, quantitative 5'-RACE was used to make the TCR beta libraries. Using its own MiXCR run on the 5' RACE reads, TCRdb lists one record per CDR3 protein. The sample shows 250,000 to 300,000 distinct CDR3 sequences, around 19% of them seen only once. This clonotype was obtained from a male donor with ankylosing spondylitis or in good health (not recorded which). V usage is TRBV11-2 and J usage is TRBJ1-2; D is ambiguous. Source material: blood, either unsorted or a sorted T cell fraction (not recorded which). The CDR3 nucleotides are TGTGCCAGCAGCTTGTCGTCCTATGGCTATGGCTACACCTTC. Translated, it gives CASSLSSYGYGYTF.